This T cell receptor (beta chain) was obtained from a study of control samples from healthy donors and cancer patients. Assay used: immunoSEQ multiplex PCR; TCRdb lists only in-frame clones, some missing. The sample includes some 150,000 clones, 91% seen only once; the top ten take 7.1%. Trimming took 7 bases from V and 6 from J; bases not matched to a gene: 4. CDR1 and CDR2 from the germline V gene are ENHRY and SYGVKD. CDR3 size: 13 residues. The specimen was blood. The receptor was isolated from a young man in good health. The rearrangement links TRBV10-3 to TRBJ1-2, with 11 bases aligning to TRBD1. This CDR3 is CAITGQGANGYTF. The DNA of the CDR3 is TGTGCCATCACCGGACAGGGGGCGAATGGCTACACCTTC.